This T cell receptor (beta chain) was found in a study of blood T cell repertoires in COVID-19. Looking at the study overall: COVID-19 samples from acute and convalescent phases originated in the United States, Italy and Spain. In each case, the material was cDNA or gDNA derived from T cells, B-cell-depleted T cells, or PBMCs.

Germline V gives CDR1 SGDLS, CDR2 YYNGEE. V gave up 3 bases and J gave up 11 bases; unmatched junction bases: 8. The CDR3 extends over 14 amino acids. Authors' data handling: Reference gene primer amplification gave estimated nucleated cell counts. Libraries were prepared by immunoSEQ multiplex PCR; TCRdb keeps only in-frame clonotypes and omits some of them. V and J calls and clone size are as listed in that table; D and trimming were resolved from the DNA. The repertoire includes approximately 340,000 clones, more than 70% of them detected once, and almost 3% sits in the top ten. This TCR was sampled from a young man with active or convalescent COVID-19. V is TRBV9 and J is TRBJ1-6, with 7 bases matching TRBD1. The specimen was peripheral blood. The CDR3 coding sequence is TGTGCCAGCAGCGGAGGGGACAGCACGACACCCCTCCACTTT. Translated, it gives CASSGGDSTTPLHF.